The T cell receptor (beta chain) described here comes from a study of memory CD4+ T cells and cytomegalovirus serostatus. As for the study in general: Healthy Belgian adult donors included about nine CMV-positive and 24 CMV-negative people. Study conclusions and caveats: Suggested: most of the CMV-linked TCR signature lies in CD4+ memory cells.

V lost 1 base and J lost 6; bases outside the gene matches: 14. The CDR3 covers 17 residues. CDR1 is SGHTA and CDR2 is FQGNSA in the germline V gene. Per the study methods: After removing out-of-frame reads, approximately 2.2 million distinct TCRbeta sequences remained. Produced via immunoSEQ multiplex PCR; TCRdb's table is partial and in-frame only. V and J calls and clone size come straight from that table; D and trimming were deduced from the DNA. The sample contains tens of thousands of clones, about 80% of which appear only once. Concerning this clone: Its antigen remains unidentified.

Single viable CD3+CD4+CD8-CD45RO+ cells were sorted as the memory CD4+ T cells. Total CD4+ T cells were enriched by CD4 positive selection. Sequencing was done on a sample of memory CD4+ T cells from blood. The clonotype originates from an adult in good health and CMV-seronegative. The V call is TRBV7-2, the J call TRBJ2-7; 8 nucleotides align to TRBD2. The CDR3 coding sequence is TGTGCCAGCAGCTTAGAAGGGGGGAGCGGGAGAGGTGGCGAGCAGTACTTC. Its translation is CASSLEGGSGRGGEQYF.